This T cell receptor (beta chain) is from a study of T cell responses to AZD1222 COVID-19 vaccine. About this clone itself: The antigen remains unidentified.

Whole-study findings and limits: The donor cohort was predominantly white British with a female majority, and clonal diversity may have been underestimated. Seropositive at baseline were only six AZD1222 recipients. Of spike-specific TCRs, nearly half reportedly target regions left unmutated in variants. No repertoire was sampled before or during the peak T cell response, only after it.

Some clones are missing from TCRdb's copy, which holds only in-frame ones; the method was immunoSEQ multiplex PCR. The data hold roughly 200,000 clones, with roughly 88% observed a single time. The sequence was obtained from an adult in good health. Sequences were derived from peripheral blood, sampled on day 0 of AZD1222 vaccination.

In DNA, the CDR3 is TGTGCCAGCAGCGTAGCTCGGGCCGTGGGGACCGGAAACACCATATATTTT. Translating gives CASSVARAVGTGNTIYF. The chain recombines TRBV9 with TRBJ1-3, with a possible D match to TRBD1 (5 bases). The germline V gene encodes CDR1 SGDLS and CDR2 YYNGEE. The CDR3 length is 17 residues. The germline V and J ends were trimmed by 0 bases and 4 bases, with 17 bases remaining between them.